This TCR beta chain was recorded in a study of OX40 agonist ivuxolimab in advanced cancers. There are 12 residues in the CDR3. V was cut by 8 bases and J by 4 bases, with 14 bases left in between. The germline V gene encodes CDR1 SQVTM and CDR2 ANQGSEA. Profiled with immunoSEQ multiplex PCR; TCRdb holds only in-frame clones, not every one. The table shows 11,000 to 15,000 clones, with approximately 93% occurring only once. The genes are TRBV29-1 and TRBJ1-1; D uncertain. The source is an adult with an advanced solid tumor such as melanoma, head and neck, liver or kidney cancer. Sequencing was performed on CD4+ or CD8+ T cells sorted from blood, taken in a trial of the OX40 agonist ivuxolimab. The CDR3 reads CSSTSATTEAFF. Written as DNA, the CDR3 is TGCAGCAGTACCAGCGCTACCACTGAAGCTTTCTTT.